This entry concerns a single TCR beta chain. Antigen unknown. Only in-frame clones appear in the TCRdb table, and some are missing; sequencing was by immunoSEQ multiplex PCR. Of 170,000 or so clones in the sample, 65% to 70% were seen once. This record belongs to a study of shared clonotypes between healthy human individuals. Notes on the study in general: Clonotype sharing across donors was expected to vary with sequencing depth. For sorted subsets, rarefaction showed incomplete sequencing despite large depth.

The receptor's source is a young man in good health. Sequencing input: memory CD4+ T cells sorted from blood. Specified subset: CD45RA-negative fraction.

The CDR3 loop is CATSYGGASPSTDTQYF. The CDR3 DNA reads TGTGCCACCAGCTACGGGGGGGCATCCCCTAGCACAGATACGCAGTATTTT. The genes are TRBV15 and TRBJ2-3; 8 positions match TRBD2. Trimming took 5 bases from V and 0 from J; bases not matched to a gene: 10. The CDR3 is 17 amino acids. The germline V gene encodes CDR1 LNHNV and CDR2 YYDKDF (reference sequence).